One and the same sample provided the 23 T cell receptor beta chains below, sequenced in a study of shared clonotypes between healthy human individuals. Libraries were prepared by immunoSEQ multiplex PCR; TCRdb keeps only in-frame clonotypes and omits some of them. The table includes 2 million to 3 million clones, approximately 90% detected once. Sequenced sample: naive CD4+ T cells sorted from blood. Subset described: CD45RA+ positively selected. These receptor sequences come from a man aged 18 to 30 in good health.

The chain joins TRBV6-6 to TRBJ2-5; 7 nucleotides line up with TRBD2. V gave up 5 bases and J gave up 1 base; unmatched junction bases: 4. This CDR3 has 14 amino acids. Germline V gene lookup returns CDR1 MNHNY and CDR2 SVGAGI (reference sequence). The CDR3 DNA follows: TGTGCCAGCAGTCTATCTAGCGGCCAAGAGACCCAGTACTTC. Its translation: CASSLSSGQETQYF.

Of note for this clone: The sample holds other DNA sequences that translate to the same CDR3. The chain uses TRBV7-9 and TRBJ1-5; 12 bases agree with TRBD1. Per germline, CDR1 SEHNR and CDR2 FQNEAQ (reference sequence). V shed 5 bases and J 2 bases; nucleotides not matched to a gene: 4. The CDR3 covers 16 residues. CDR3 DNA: TGTGCCAGCAGCCCGGGACAGGGGGCTGGCAATCAGCCCCAGCATTTT. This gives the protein CASSPGQGAGNQPQHF. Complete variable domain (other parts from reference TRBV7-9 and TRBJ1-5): DTGVSQNPRHKITKRGQNVTFRCDPISEHNRLYWYRQTLGQGPEFLTYFQNEAQLEKSRLLSDRFSAERPKGSFSTLEIQRTEQGDSAMYLCASSPGQGAGNQPQHFGDGTRLSIL.

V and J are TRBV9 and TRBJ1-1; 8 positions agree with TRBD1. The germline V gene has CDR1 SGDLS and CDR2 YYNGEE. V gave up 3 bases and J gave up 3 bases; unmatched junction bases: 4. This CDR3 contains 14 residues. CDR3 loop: CASSGTGFDTEAFF. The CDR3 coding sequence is TGTGCCAGCAGCGGGACAGGGTTTGACACTGAAGCTTTCTTT. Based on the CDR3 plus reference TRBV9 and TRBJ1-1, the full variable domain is DSGVTQTPKHLITATGQRVTLRCSPRSGDLSVYWYQQSLDQGLQFLIQYYNGEERAKGNILERFSAQQFPDLHSELNLSSLELGDSALYFCASSGTGFDTEAFFGQGTRLTVV.

The CDR3 DNA reads as TGCGCCAGCAGCTCAAGGACTAGCGGGGGGTACACAGATACGCAGTATTTT. Amino acids: CASSSRTSGGYTDTQYF. The chain carries TRBV5-1 and TRBJ2-3, with TRBD2 matching over 14 bases. The trim removed 3 bases at V and 2 bases at J, leaving 5 bases unmatched. CDR1 and CDR2 (germline): SGHRS, YFSETQ. The CDR3 sequence is 17 residues long.

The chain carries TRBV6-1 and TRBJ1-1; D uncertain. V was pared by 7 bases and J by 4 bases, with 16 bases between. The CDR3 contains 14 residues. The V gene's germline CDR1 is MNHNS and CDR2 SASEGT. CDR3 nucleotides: TGTGCCAGCATTGGGGAAAGAGGGCTCACTGAAGCTTTCTTT. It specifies CASIGERGLTEAFF.

The CDR3 is CASSVLGASGNTIYF. The CDR3 nucleotides read TGTGCCAGCAGCGTATTGGGGGCATCTGGAAACACCATATATTTT. The chain carries TRBV9 and TRBJ1-3; TRBD1 might be the D (6 bases). The CDR3 runs 15 residues. Trimming stripped 1 base from V and 1 base from J, with 9 bases between. From germline, CDR1 is SGDLS and CDR2 YYNGEE.

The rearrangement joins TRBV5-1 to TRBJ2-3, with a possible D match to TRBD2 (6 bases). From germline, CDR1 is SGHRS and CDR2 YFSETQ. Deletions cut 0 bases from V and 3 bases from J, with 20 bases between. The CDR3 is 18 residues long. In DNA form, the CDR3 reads TGCGCCAGCAGCTTGGTCAGGGTCGGCGGGAAGGGGACAGATACGCAGTATTTT. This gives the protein CASSLVRVGGKGTDTQYF.

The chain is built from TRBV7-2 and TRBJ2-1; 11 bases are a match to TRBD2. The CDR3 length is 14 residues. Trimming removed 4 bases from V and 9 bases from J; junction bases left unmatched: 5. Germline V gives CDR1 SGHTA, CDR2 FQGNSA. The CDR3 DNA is TGTGCCAGCAGCTCCTTGACTAGCGGGGTTGAGCAGTTCTTC. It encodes CASSSLTSGVEQFF.

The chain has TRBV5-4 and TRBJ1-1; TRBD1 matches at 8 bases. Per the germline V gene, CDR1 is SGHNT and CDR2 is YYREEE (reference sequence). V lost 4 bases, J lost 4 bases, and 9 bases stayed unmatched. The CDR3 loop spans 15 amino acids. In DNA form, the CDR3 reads TGTGCCAGCAGCACCTATCAGGGGGCGCCCACTGAAGCTTTCTTT. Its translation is CASSTYQGAPTEAFF.

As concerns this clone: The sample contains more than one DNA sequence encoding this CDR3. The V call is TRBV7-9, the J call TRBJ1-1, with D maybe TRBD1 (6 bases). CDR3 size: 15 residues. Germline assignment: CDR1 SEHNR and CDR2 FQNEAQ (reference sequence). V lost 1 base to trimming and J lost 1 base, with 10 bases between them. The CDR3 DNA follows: TGTGCCAGCAGCTTAGTTACAGGGCCGAACACTGAAGCTTTCTTT. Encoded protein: CASSLVTGPNTEAFF.

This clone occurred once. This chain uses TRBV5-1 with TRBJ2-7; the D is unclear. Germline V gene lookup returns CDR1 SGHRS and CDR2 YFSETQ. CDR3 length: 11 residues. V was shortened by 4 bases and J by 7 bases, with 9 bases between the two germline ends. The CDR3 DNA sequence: TGCGCCAGCAGCCGGGCCCGAGAGCAGTACTTC. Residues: CASSRAREQYF.

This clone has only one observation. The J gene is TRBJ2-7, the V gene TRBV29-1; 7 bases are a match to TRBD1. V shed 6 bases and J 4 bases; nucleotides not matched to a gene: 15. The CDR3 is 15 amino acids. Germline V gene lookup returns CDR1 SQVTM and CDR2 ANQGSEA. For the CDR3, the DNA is TGCAGCGTGACCCTTGACAGGGAACCACCTTACGAGCAGTACTTC. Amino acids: CSVTLDREPPYEQYF.

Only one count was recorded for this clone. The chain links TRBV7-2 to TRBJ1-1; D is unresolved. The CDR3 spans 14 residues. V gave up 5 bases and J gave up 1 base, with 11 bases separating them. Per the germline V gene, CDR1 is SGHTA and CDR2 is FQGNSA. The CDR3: CASSPFRTNTEAFF. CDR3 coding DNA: TGTGCCAGCAGCCCCTTTCGGACGAACACTGAAGCTTTCTTT.

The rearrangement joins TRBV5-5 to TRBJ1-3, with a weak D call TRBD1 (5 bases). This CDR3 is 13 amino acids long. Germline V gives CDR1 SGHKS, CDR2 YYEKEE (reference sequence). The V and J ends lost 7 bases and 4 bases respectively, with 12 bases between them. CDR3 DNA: TGTGCCAGCGGAGAAACAGGAGGAAACACCATATATTTT. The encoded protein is CASGETGGNTIYF.

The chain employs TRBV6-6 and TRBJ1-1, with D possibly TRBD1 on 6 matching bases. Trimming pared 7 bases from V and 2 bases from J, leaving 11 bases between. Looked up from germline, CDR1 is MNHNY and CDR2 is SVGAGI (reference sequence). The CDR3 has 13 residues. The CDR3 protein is CASIIQGNTEAFF. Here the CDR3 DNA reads TGTGCCAGCATCATACAGGGAAACACTGAAGCTTTCTTT.

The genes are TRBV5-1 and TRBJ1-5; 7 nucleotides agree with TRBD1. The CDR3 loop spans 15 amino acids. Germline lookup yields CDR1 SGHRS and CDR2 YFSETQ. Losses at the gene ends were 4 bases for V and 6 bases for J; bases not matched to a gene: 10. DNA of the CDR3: TGCGCCAGCAGCGAACAGGGGATAGAGAGTCAGCCCCAGCATTTT. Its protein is CASSEQGIESQPQHF.

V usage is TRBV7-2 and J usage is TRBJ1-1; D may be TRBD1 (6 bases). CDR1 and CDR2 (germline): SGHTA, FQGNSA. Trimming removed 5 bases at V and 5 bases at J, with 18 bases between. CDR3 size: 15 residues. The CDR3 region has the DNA TGTGCCAGCAGCCCGACGGGGGCGAGGGTAACTGAAGCTTTCTTT. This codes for CASSPTGARVTEAFF.

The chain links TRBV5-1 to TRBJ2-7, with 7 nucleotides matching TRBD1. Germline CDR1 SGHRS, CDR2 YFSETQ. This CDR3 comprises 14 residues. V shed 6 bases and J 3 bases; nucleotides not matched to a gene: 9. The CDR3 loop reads CASNPTGLVYEQYF. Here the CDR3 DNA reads TGCGCCAGCAACCCGACAGGGTTAGTCTACGAGCAGTACTTC. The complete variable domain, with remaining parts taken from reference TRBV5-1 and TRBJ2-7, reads KAGVTQTPRYLIKTRGQQVTLSCSPISGHRSVSWYQQTPGQGLQFLFEYFSETQRNKGNFPGRFSGRQFSNSRSEMNVSTLELGDSALYLCASNPTGLVYEQYFGPGTRLTVT.

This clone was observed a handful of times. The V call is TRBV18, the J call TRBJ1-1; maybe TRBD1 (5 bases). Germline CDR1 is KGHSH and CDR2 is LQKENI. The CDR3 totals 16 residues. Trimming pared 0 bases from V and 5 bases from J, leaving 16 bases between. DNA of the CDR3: TGTGCCAGCTCACCACCAGTCGGGGGGACGGGGACTGAAGCTTTCTTT. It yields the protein CASSPPVGGTGTEAFF.

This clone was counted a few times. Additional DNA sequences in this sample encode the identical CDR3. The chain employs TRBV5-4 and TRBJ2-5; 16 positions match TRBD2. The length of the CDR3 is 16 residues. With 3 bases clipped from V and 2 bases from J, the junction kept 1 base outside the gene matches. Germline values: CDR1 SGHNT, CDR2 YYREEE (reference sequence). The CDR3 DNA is TGTGCCAGCAGCTCGGGACTAGCGGGGGGGCAAGAGACCCAGTACTTC. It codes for CASSSGLAGGQETQYF.

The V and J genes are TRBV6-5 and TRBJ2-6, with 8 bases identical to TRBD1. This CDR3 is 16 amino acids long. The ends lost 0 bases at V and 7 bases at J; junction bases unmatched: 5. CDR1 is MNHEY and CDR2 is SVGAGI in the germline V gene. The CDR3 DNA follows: TGTGCCAGCAGTTACTCGACAACAGGGGGAGCCAACGTCCTGACTTTC. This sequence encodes CASSYSTTGGANVLTF.

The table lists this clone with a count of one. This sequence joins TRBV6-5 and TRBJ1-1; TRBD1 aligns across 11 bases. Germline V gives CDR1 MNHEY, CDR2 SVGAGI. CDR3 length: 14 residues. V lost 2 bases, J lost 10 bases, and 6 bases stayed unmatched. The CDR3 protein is CASSYTGQGEGAFF. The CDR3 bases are TGTGCCAGCAGTTACACGGGACAGGGGGAGGGAGCTTTCTTT.

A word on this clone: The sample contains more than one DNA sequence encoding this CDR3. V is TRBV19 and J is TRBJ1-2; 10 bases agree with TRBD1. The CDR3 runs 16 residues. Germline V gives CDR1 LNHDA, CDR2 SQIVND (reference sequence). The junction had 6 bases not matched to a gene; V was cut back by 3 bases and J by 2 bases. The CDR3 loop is CASSIVPGQGNYGYTF. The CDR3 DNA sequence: TGTGCCAGTAGTATCGTGCCGGGACAGGGGAACTATGGCTACACCTTC.